A single sample gave rise to the 24 T cell receptor beta chains below, sequenced in a study of T cell responses to AZD1222 COVID-19 vaccine. The protocol was immunoSEQ multiplex PCR, while the TCRdb copy is restricted to in-frame clones and leaves out a portion. This table has 150,000 to 180,000 clones, 88% appearing once. The material sequenced was peripheral blood, taken on day 0 of AZD1222 vaccination. The receptors here all came from an adult in good health.

CDR3 DNA: TGCGCCAGCAGCTTGGTGTCAGGGGGGGCCACTGAAGCTTTCTTT. It encodes CASSLVSGGATEAFF. This chain connects TRBV5-1 to TRBJ1-1; 7 bases match TRBD1. The V segment lost 0 bases and the J segment 4 bases; nucleotides outside the gene matches: 6. Germline loops: CDR1 SGHRS, CDR2 YFSETQ. The CDR3 is made up of 15 amino acids.

This chain uses TRBV19 with TRBJ2-1; 11 nucleotides align to TRBD2. The germline gives CDR1 LNHDA, CDR2 SQIVND (reference sequence). This CDR3 comprises 15 residues. Trimming took 6 bases from V and 5 from J; bases not matched to a gene: 6. Here the CDR3 reads CASSRTSGGNNEQFF. As DNA, the CDR3 is TGTGCCAGTAGCCGTACTAGCGGGGGAAACAATGAGCAGTTCTTC.

This clone has just one count. V is TRBV6-2 or TRBV6-3 and J is TRBJ1-6; 8 bases fit TRBD1. Germline V gives CDR1 MNHEY, CDR2 SVGEGT. With 2 bases clipped from V and 11 bases from J, the junction kept 2 bases outside the gene matches. The CDR3 length is 13 residues. CDR3 region: CASSYTGGTPLHF. The CDR3 nucleotides are TGTGCCAGCAGTTACACAGGGGGTACACCCCTCCACTTT.

The gene calls are TRBV5-4 and TRBJ1-2, with D possibly TRBD1 on 6 matching bases. V lost 2 bases to trimming and J lost 0 bases, with 8 bases between them. In germline, CDR1 is SGHNT, CDR2 YYREEE (reference sequence). The CDR3 loop spans 14 amino acids. The CDR3 spells CASSLRDTNYGYTF. The CDR3 DNA follows: TGTGCCAGCAGCTTACGGGACACTAACTATGGCTACACCTTC.

This clone appeared a few times. This chain connects TRBV14 to TRBJ1-1, with D uncertain. The CDR3 is 15 residues long. CDR1 is SGHDN, CDR2 FVKESK, per germline. Trimming took off 0 bases at V and 6 bases at J, with 14 bases between the two ends. DNA of the CDR3: TGTGCCAGCAGCCAAGATCTGGCCGGGTTTGCTGAAGCTTTCTTT. Translation gives CASSQDLAGFAEAFF. Combining the CDR3 with reference TRBV14 and TRBJ1-1 gives the whole variable domain EAGVTQFPSHSVIEKGQTVTLRCDPISGHDNLYWYRRVMGKEIKFLLHFVKESKQDESGMPNNRFLAERTGGTYSTLKVQPAELEDSGVYFCASSQDLAGFAEAFFGQGTRLTVV.

V gene TRBV7-9 combines with J gene TRBJ1-2; D perhaps matches TRBD1 (5 bases). Germline V CDR1 and CDR2: SEHNR, FQNEAQ (reference sequence). V was shortened by 5 bases and J by 7 bases, with 17 bases between the two germline ends. The CDR3 length is 14 residues. The DNA for the CDR3 is TGTGCCAGCAGCCCCCGGGACCCCTGGGGTGGCTACACCTTC. Its protein is CASSPRDPWGGYTF.

In its sample, this clone was seen once. V and J are TRBV11-3 and TRBJ2-3; the D gene is possibly TRBD2 (6 bases). V lost 5 bases and J lost 6, with 12 bases in between. There are 13 residues in the CDR3. Germline V gives CDR1 SGHNT, CDR2 YENEEA. CDR3 residues: CASSPGLTDTQYF. The DNA of the CDR3 is TGTGCCAGCAGCCCAGGACTAACCGATACGCAGTATTTT.

The chain links TRBV14 to TRBJ2-1; the D gene is possibly TRBD1 (6 bases). CDR3 length: 14 amino acids. Trimming cost V 5 bases and J 7 bases, with 15 bases left between them. CDR1 SGHDN and CDR2 FVKESK come from the germline V gene. CDR3 sequence: CASSSRGAYNEQFF. The CDR3 DNA sequence: TGTGCCAGCAGCTCCAGGGGCGCGTATAATGAGCAGTTCTTC.

This chain connects TRBV21-1 to TRBJ2-7; the table assigns TRBD1, which was not confirmed against the DNA. TRBV21-1 has pseudogene status. The CDR3 extends over 15 amino acids. DNA for the CDR3: TGTGCCAGCAGCCACAGGGGACGGTCCTCCTACGAGCAGTACTTC. Its translation is CASSHRGRSSYEQYF.

This clone showed up just once. CDR3 in DNA: TGCGCCAGCAGCTTGGGGACGGGGGCCTACGAGCAGTACTTC. This codes for CASSLGTGAYEQYF. The genes are TRBV5-1 and TRBJ2-7; D possibly corresponds to TRBD2 (6 bases). The CDR3 has 14 amino acids. The germline CDR1 and CDR2 sequences are SGHRS and YFSETQ. V lost 0 bases and J lost 2, with 9 bases in between.

The J gene is TRBJ2-3, the V gene TRBV7-2; 14 positions match TRBD2. Germline trimming cut 5 bases from V and 4 bases from J; bases unmatched to any gene: 2. The CDR3 length is 15 residues. In germline, CDR1 is SGHTA, CDR2 FQGNSA. The DNA of the CDR3 is TGTGCCAGCAGCACGGGACTAGCGGGGGCAGATACGCAGTATTTT. Encoded protein: CASSTGLAGADTQYF.

J is TRBJ1-6 and V is TRBV7-2, with 8 bases identical to TRBD1. The V gene end was trimmed by 2 bases and the J gene end by 9 bases; junction bases not matched to a gene: 6. The CDR3 totals 15 residues. From germline, CDR1 is SGHTA and CDR2 FQGNSA. The chain's CDR3 is CASSLQGAGRSPLHF. CDR3 bases: TGTGCCAGCAGCTTACAGGGGGCAGGACGTTCACCCCTCCACTTT. Filled out from reference TRBV7-2 and TRBJ1-6, the complete variable domain reads GAGVSQSPSNKVTEKGKDVELRCDPISGHTALYWYRQSLGQGLEFLIYFQGNSAPDKSGLPSDRFSAERTGGSVSTLTIQRTQQEDSAVYLCASSLQGAGRSPLHFGNGTRLTVT.

The genes are TRBV2 and TRBJ1-5; 7 bases match TRBD1. The V gene end was trimmed by 4 bases and the J gene end by 4 bases; junction bases not matched to a gene: 7. Germline CDR1 reads SNHLY; CDR2 reads FYNNEI. The CDR3 is 15 amino acids. The CDR3 loop is CASSADRAGNQPQHF. The CDR3 coding sequence is TGTGCCAGCAGTGCCGACAGGGCGGGGAATCAGCCCCAGCATTTT.

The rearrangement joins TRBV19 to TRBJ2-1; D uncertain. Germline CDR1 LNHDA, CDR2 SQIVND (reference sequence). The CDR3 sequence is 13 residues long. V lost 5 bases, J lost 9 bases, and 14 bases lay in between. The CDR3 DNA sequence: TGTGCCAGTAGTCCTTCCCGTGGACGTGAGCAGTTCTTC. Protein: CASSPSRGREQFF.

The V and J genes are TRBV7-2 and TRBJ2-3; D gene unclear. The CDR3 has 12 amino acids. The germline CDR1 and CDR2 sequences are SGHTA and FQGNSA. The V gene lost 4 bases and the J gene lost 4 bases, with 6 bases spanning the gap. DNA of the CDR3: TGTGCCAGCAGCTCCCGGGCAGATACGCAGTATTTT. It codes for CASSSRADTQYF.

This chain joins TRBV5-4 and TRBJ1-2; the D is unclear. With 2 bases removed from V and 4 bases from J, the gap between germline ends came to 24 bases. Germline CDR1 SGHNT, CDR2 YYREEE (reference sequence). This CDR3 has 18 residues. CDR3 region: CASSFATLRQMISYGYTF. The CDR3 DNA is TGTGCCAGCAGCTTTGCCACCCTTCGGCAGATGATTTCCTATGGCTACACCTTC.

The J gene is TRBJ2-7, the V gene TRBV11-3; no firm D call. The CDR3 runs to 14 residues. The germline V and J ends were trimmed by 4 bases and 5 bases, with 15 bases remaining between them. Germline V gene lookup returns CDR1 SGHNT and CDR2 YENEEA. This chain's CDR3 is CASSSSTSAHEQYF. The CDR3, as DNA: TGTGCCAGCAGCTCCAGTACCTCGGCCCACGAGCAGTACTTC.

As regards this clone: The sample carries other DNA sequences with the same CDR3. The gene calls are TRBV2 and TRBJ2-2; no reliable D call. Trimming removed 4 bases at V and 0 bases at J, with 9 bases between. CDR3 length equals 15 residues. CDR1 is SNHLY, CDR2 FYNNEI, per germline. CDR3 bases: TGTGCCAGCAGTGCAACAGACGCGAACACCGGGGAGCTGTTTTTT. Translating gives CASSATDANTGELFF. Full variable domain (remainder filled in from reference TRBV2 and TRBJ2-2): EPEVTQTPSHQVTQMGQEVILRCVPISNHLYFYWYRQILGQKVEFLVSFYNNEISEKSEIFDDQFSVERPDGSNFTLKIRSTKLEDSAMYFCASSATDANTGELFFGEGSRLTVL.

V is TRBV4-1 and J is TRBJ1-3; no clear D. There are 13 residues in the CDR3. Germline CDR1 MGHRA, CDR2 YSYEKL. V was clipped by 0 bases and J by 4 bases, with 4 bases between them. CDR3 sequence (DNA): TGCGCCAGCAGCCAAGATCCCGGAAACACCATATATTTT. Translation gives CASSQDPGNTIYF.

This clone was observed once. This chain joins TRBV9 and TRBJ2-3; 14 bases match TRBD2. Germline V lookup: CDR1 SGDLS, CDR2 YYNGEE. The V and J ends lost 0 bases and 4 bases, in that order; junction bases with no gene match: 7. The CDR3 has 18 amino acids. The CDR3 is CASSVEGTSGGGADTQYF. The CDR3 DNA is TGTGCCAGCAGCGTAGAGGGGACTAGCGGGGGAGGCGCAGATACGCAGTATTTT.

The rearrangement uses TRBV5-1 and TRBJ2-5; no definite D call. The CDR3 length is 14 residues. Germline V gene lookup returns CDR1 SGHRS and CDR2 YFSETQ. Trimming took 4 bases from V and 1 from J, leaving 11 bases between them. The CDR3 DNA follows: TGCGCCAGCAGCCCCAGGAGATCCCAAGAGACCCAGTACTTC. This sequence encodes CASSPRRSQETQYF.

This clone was observed a few times. This chain uses TRBV5-1 with TRBJ1-2; D gene ambiguous. Trimming stripped 4 bases from V and 8 bases from J, with 15 bases between. The CDR3 contains 13 residues. Germline V lookup: CDR1 SGHRS, CDR2 YFSETQ. Here the CDR3 reads CASSLLGLGGYTF. DNA for the CDR3: TGCGCCAGCAGCCTCTTGGGTTTGGGAGGCTACACCTTC.

The chain employs TRBV6-5 and TRBJ2-7, with D hard to call. V lost 2 bases and J 3 bases, leaving 8 bases between the germline ends. CDR1 is MNHEY and CDR2 is SVGAGI in the germline V gene. There are 13 residues in the CDR3. The CDR3: CASSYGPHYEQYF. The CDR3 DNA reads TGTGCCAGCAGTTACGGGCCTCACTACGAGCAGTACTTC.

The chain uses TRBV21-1 and TRBJ2-7. TRBV21-1 is described as a pseudogene. The CDR3 is made up of 12 amino acids. The CDR3 bases are TGTGCCAGCAGCCGGCCTCACTACGAGCAGTACTTC. This translates into CASSRPHYEQYF.